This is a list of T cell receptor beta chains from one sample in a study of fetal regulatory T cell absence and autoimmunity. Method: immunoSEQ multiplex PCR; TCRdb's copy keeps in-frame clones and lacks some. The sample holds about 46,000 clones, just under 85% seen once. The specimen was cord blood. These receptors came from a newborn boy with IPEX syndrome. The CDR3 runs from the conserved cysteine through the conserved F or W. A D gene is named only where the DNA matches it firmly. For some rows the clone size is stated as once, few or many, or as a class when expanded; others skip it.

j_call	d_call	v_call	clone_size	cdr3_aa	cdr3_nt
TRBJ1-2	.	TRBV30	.	CAWSVNYGYTF	TGTGCCTGGAGTGTAAACTATGGCTACACCTTC
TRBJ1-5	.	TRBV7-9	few	CASSPGSQPQHF	TGTGCCAGCAGCCCCGGGAGTCAGCCCCAGCATTTT
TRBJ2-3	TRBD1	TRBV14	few	CASSPPRGRTDTQYF	TGTGCCAGCAGCCCGCCCAGGGGGCGCACAGATACGCAGTATTTT
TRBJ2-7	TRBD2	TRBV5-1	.	CASSFSLAGGSYEQYF	TGCGCCAGCAGCTTTTCCCTGGCGGGGGGTTCCTACGAGCAGTACTTC
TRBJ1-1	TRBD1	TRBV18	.	CASSPGTGLNTEAFF	TGTGCCAGCTCACCCGGGACAGGGCTGAACACTGAAGCTTTCTTT
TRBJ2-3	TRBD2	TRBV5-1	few	CASSFGLAGDTQYF	TGCGCCAGCAGCTTCGGACTAGCGGGAGATACGCAGTATTTT
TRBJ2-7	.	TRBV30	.	CAWSSPYEQYF	TGTGCCTGGAGTTCACCCTACGAGCAGTACTTC
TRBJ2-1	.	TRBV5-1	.	CASSFEGGAPLQNEQFF	TGCGCCAGCAGCTTTGAAGGGGGAGCTCCCCTACAGAATGAGCAGTTCTTC
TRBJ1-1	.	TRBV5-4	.	CASSPFPRGNTEAFF	TGTGCCAGCAGTCCCTTCCCACGGGGGAACACTGAAGCTTTCTTT
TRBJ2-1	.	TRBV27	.	CASSLGTPYNEQFF	TGTGCCAGCAGTTTAGGGACGCCCTACAATGAGCAGTTCTTC
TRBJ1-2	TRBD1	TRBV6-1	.	CASSESGGFYGYTF	TGTGCCAGCAGTGAATCAGGGGGTTTCTATGGCTACACCTTC
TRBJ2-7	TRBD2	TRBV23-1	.	CASRPTSGSLSYEQYF	TGCGCCAGCAGGCCGACTAGCGGGAGCCTCTCCTACGAGCAGTACTTC
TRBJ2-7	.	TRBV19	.	CASSIGLRGSEQYF	TGTGCCAGTAGTATAGGGCTCAGGGGTTCCGAGCAGTACTTC
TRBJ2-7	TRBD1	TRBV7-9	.	CASSLDRGHYEQYF	TGTGCCAGCAGCTTGGACAGGGGGCACTACGAGCAGTACTTC
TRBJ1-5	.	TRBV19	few	CASGRGRYQPQHF	TGTGCCAGTGGCAGGGGACGGTATCAGCCCCAGCATTTT
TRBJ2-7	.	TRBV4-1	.	CASSHRLQTGGEQYF	TGCGCCAGCAGCCATCGCCTCCAAACCGGCGGCGAGCAGTACTTC
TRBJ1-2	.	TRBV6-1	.	CASSEARGDYGYTF	TGTGCCAGCAGCGAGGCTAGGGGGGACTATGGCTACACCTTC
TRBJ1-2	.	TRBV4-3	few	CASSQETGWDYGYTF	TGCGCCAGCAGCCAAGAAACAGGGTGGGACTATGGCTACACCTTC
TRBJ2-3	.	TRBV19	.	CATLSGGATDTQYF	TGTGCCACGCTCAGTGGGGGGGCGACAGATACGCAGTATTTT
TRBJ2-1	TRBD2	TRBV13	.	CASSPSGKAGGDYNEQFF	TGTGCCAGCAGCCCGTCGGGGAAAGCGGGGGGGGACTACAATGAGCAGTTCTTC
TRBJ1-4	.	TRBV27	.	CASSPLRGRDEKLFF	TGTGCCAGCAGTCCCCTCAGGGGACGAGATGAAAAACTGTTTTTT
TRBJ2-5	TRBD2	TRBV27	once	CASSLAGWAQETQYF	TGTGCCAGCAGCTTAGCGGGGTGGGCCCAAGAGACCCAGTACTTC
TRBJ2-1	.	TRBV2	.	CASSDTGRNSYNEQFF	TGTGCCAGCAGTGACACGGGACGGAACTCCTACAATGAGCAGTTCTTC
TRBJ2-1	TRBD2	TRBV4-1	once	CASSQRSGSTNEQFF	TGCGCCAGCAGCCAACGTAGCGGGAGCACCAATGAGCAGTTCTTC
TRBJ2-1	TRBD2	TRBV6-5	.	CASSLSGGAPNEQFF	TGTGCCAGCAGTCTTAGCGGGGGGGCCCCCAATGAGCAGTTCTTC
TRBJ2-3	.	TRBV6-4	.	CASLAGEADTQYF	TGTGCCAGCCTTGCAGGGGAAGCAGATACGCAGTATTTT
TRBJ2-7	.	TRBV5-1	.	CASSFERSSYEQYF	TGCGCCAGCAGCTTCGAGCGGAGCTCCTACGAGCAGTACTTC
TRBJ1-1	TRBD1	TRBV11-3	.	CASSLAGQGGTEAFF	TGTGCCAGCAGCTTAGCAGGACAGGGAGGGACTGAAGCTTTCTTT
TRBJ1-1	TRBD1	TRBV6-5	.	CASSYPGTGEAFF	TGTGCCAGCAGTTACCCCGGGACAGGTGAAGCTTTCTTT